Below, 4 T cell receptor beta chains from the same sample are listed, as sequenced in a study of metastatic and nonmetastatic thyroid tumors. No patient received treatment before thyroid surgery. TCRdb reanalyzed the PCR reads via MiXCR. The sample has about 12,000 clones, over 25% seen once. Source material: tumor tissue. The receptors come from a female donor with papillary thyroid cancer or a benign thyroid nodule (not recorded which). Some clones in this sample may be carry-over from other donors' samples.

This clone was seen more than once but under ten times. V usage is TRBV19 and J usage is TRBJ1-2; 9 bases fit TRBD1. The CDR3 is made up of 15 amino acids. Germline-derived CDR1 and CDR2 are LNHDA and SQIVND (reference sequence). V lost 3 bases, J lost 8 bases, and 10 bases stayed unmatched. The CDR3 bases are TGTGCCAGTAGTATGACGGGACAGGGCGGTTTCGGCTACACCTTC. Protein sequence: CASSMTGQGGFGYTF.

This sequence joins TRBV9 and TRBJ1-4; 7 nucleotides line up with TRBD1. The J segment lost 5 bases and the V segment lost 2 bases, leaving 6 bases of the junction unmatched. Germline V gene lookup returns CDR1 SGDLS and CDR2 YYNGEE. The CDR3 runs 15 residues. In DNA form, the CDR3 reads TGTGCCAGCAGCGTGGAGACAGGGTTGAATGAAAAACTGTTTTTT. It is translated as CASSVETGLNEKLFF.

J is TRBJ1-5 and V is TRBV20-1, with D perhaps TRBD1 (5 bases). V lost 6 bases, J lost 7 bases, and 22 bases lay in between. The CDR3 is 15 amino acids. CDR1 and CDR2 from the germline V gene are DFQATT and SNEGSKA (reference sequence). For the CDR3, the DNA is TGCAGTGCCCGGCCCCACGACAGTCTTGGACAGCCCCAGCATTTT. Translation: CSARPHDSLGQPQHF.

The rearrangement joins TRBV20-1 to TRBJ2-6, with a weak D call TRBD1 (5 bases). V was trimmed by 2 bases and J by 9 bases, leaving 17 bases between them. This CDR3 region has 15 residues. Looked up from germline, CDR1 is DFQATT and CDR2 is SNEGSKA (reference sequence). The CDR3 DNA follows: TGCAGTGCTAGACAGGGTATAGTAGATGTCAACGTCCTGACTTTC. This codes for CSARQGIVDVNVLTF.